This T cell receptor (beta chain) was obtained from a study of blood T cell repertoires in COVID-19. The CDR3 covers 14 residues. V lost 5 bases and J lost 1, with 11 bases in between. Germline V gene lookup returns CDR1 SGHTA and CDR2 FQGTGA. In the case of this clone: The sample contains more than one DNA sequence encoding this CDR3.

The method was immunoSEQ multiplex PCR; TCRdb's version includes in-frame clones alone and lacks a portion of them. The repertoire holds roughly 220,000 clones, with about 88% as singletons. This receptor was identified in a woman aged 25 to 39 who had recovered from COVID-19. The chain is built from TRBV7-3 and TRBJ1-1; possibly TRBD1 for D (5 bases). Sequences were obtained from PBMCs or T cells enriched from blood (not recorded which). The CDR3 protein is CASSPLGGNTEAFF. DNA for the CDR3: TGTGCCAGCAGCCCCCTCGGGGGGAACACTGAAGCTTTCTTT.